This T cell receptor (beta chain) originates from a study of beta chain features in type 1 diabetes. Study as a whole: The patients were much like the healthy donors in age, gender and cell yields.

Overall study results and limits: Naive, central memory and Treg TCRB repertoires appeared more alike in patients than in healthy donors. Type 1 diabetes patients had fewer VDJ junction insertions and more deletions. For Type 1 diabetes patients, all four CD4+ subsets carried TCRB CDR3s that were moderately but significantly shorter. A potential PCR bias toward shorter templates would be equal in patient and control samples.

A note on this clone: Its antigen is unknown.

All of the isolated RNA was reverse transcribed, so expressed TCRB transcripts were sequenced. The method was immunoSEQ multiplex PCR; TCRdb's version includes in-frame clones alone and lacks a portion of them. The sample has about 160,000 clones; roughly 60% are singletons. Sequencing used naive CD4+ T cells from blood. This TCR derives from a man aged 25 to 45 with type 1 diabetes.

CDR3 coding DNA: TGTGCCAGCAGCGTGGGACAGGGGTCCTATGGCTACACCTTC. Its protein is CASSVGQGSYGYTF. The rearrangement links TRBV9 to TRBJ1-2; 10 bases are shared with TRBD1. The trim removed 2 bases at V and 4 bases at J, leaving 2 bases unmatched. CDR3 length: 14 amino acids. CDR1 is SGDLS and CDR2 is YYNGEE in the germline V gene.